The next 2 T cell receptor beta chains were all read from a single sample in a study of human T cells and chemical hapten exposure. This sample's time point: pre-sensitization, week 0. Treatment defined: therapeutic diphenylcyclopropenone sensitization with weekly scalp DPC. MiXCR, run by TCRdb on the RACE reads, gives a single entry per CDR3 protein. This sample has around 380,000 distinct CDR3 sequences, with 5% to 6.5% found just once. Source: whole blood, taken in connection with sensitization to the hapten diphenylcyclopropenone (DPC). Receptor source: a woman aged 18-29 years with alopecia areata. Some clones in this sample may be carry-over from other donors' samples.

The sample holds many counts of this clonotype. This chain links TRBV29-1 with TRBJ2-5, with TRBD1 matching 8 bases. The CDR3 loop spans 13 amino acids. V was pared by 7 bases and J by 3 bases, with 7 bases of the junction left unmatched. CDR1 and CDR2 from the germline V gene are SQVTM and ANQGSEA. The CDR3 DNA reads TGCAGCGCTAGGGACAGGAGTAAAGAGACCCAGTACTTC. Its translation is CSARDRSKETQYF.

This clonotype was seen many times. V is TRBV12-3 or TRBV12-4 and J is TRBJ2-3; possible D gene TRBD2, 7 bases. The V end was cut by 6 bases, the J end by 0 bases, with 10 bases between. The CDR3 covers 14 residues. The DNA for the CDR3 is TGTGCCAGCAGCCCGGGGGGCAGCACAGATACGCAGTATTTT. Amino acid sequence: CASSPGGSTDTQYF.